These 27 T cell receptor beta chains were all obtained from the same sample, sequenced in a study of cytomegalovirus exposure and HLA in healthy donors. PCR was performed using 60 Vbeta and 13 Jbeta primers. Libraries were prepared by immunoSEQ multiplex PCR; TCRdb keeps only in-frame clonotypes and omits some of them. The table records over 100,000 clones, 81% of them present only once. The sample taken for sequencing was PBMCs. Receptors were obtained from a woman aged 30 to 39 in good health and CMV-seronegative.

The V and J genes are TRBV28 and TRBJ2-5; 7 nucleotides align to TRBD1. Germline assignment: CDR1 MDHEN and CDR2 SYDVKM. Trimming removed 5 bases from V and 10 bases from J; junction bases left unmatched: 10. The length of the CDR3 is 13 residues. As DNA, the CDR3 is TGTGCCAGCAGTCGGACAGGCCCTATGGGCCAGTACTTC. Encoded protein: CASSRTGPMGQYF. The full variable domain, completed using reference TRBV28 and TRBJ2-5, is DVKVTQSSRYLVKRTGEKVFLECVQDMDHENMFWYRQDPGLGLRLIYFSYDVKMKEKGDIPEGYSVSREKKERFSLILESASTNQTSMYLCASSRTGPMGQYFGPGTRLLVL.

V is TRBV5-1 and J is TRBJ2-5; 11 nucleotides match TRBD2. The V and J ends lost 3 bases and 3 bases, in that order; junction bases with no gene match: 22. This CDR3 has 21 residues. Per germline, CDR1 SGHRS and CDR2 YFSETQ. For the CDR3, the DNA is TGCGCCAGCAGCTCCACTAGGACAGGGTCTACTAGCGGGAGAGGTAAAGAGACCCAGTACTTC. It codes for CASSSTRTGSTSGRGKETQYF.

The chain couples TRBV11-2 to TRBJ1-1; no firm D call. Germline CDR1 and CDR2: SGHAT and FQNNGV. The CDR3 spans 15 residues. V shed 1 base and J shed 4 bases, with 13 bases lying between them. The CDR3 sequence is CASSLGTVRSTEAFF. CDR3 bases: TGTGCCAGCAGCTTAGGTACGGTTCGGAGCACTGAAGCTTTCTTT.

This clone appeared once. The chain employs TRBV5-1 and TRBJ2-7; TRBD2 matches 12 bases. V lost 4 bases and J lost 7; bases outside the gene matches: 9. The germline CDR1 and CDR2 sequences are SGHRS and YFSETQ. This CDR3 region has 15 residues. The CDR3 nucleotides read TGCGCCAGCAGCCCGAGACTAGCGGGAGTTCGGGAGCAGTACTTC. This codes for CASSPRLAGVREQYF.

The chain is built from TRBV18 and TRBJ1-3; no clear D gene. The germline gives CDR1 KGHSH, CDR2 LQKENI. The V end lost 3 bases, the J end lost 8 bases, and 14 bases lay between the germline ends. The CDR3 is 14 amino acids. The CDR3 DNA sequence: TGTGCCAGCTCACCTTCGGTCCAGCGGGACACCATATATTTT. It is translated as CASSPSVQRDTIYF.

The V and J genes are TRBV7-8 and TRBJ2-2; 12 nucleotides match TRBD2. The CDR3 spans 19 residues. Germline V gene data show CDR1 as SGHVS and CDR2 as FQNEAQ. V trimming: 1 base; J trimming: 6 bases; junction bases outside the gene matches: 12. The DNA for the CDR3 is TGTGCCAGCAGCTTAGGGGGACTAGCGGGTCGTGTGGTCGCCGGGGAGCTGTTTTTT. It translates to CASSLGGLAGRVVAGELFF.

The CDR3 DNA follows: TGTGCCACCAGCAGAGCAGGGGATGGCACAGATACGCAGTATTTT. Protein sequence: CATSRAGDGTDTQYF. The J gene is TRBJ2-3, the V gene TRBV15; the D gene is possibly TRBD1 (6 bases). Germline values: CDR1 LNHNV, CDR2 YYDKDF (reference sequence). V lost 1 base, J lost 1 base, and 9 bases lay in between. This CDR3 contains 15 residues.

This clone was counted once. The V call is TRBV28, the J call TRBJ2-1, with 11 bases fitting TRBD2. Unmatched junction bases numbered 4, after V lost 2 bases and J lost 10 bases. The CDR3 has 14 residues. Germline assignment: CDR1 MDHEN and CDR2 SYDVKM. The CDR3 DNA reads TGTGCCAGCAGTTTACTAGCGGGAGGACGGGAGCAGTTCTTC. Translation: CASSLLAGGREQFF.

The chain links TRBV18 to TRBJ1-3; D is unresolved. The CDR3 contains 16 residues. Germline V gives CDR1 KGHSH, CDR2 LQKENI. Between the trimmed V and J ends, which lost 4 bases and 2 bases, there was a span of 15 bases. The CDR3 loop reads CASSRSPEGTGNTIYF. The CDR3 coding sequence is TGTGCCAGCTCACGTAGTCCGGAGGGCACTGGAAACACCATATATTTT.

This sequence joins TRBV7-9 and TRBJ2-2; D is possibly TRBD2 (6 bases). V lost 6 bases to trimming and J lost 4 bases, with 12 bases between them. Germline lookup yields CDR1 SEHNR and CDR2 FQNEAQ (reference sequence). The CDR3 is 14 amino acids. The CDR3 sequence: CASRWRAGTGELFF. CDR3 DNA: TGTGCCAGCAGATGGAGGGCCGGCACCGGGGAGCTGTTTTTT.

The chain combines TRBV28 with TRBJ1-4; a weak D match, TRBD1 (5 bases). The V and J ends lost 6 bases and 4 bases respectively, with 12 bases between them. The CDR3 contains 14 residues. Germline V CDR1 and CDR2: MDHEN, SYDVKM. The CDR3 sequence: CASSQQAINEKLFF. The CDR3 DNA reads as TGTGCCAGCAGCCAACAGGCGATTAATGAAAAACTGTTTTTT. Complete variable domain (other parts from reference TRBV28 and TRBJ1-4): DVKVTQSSRYLVKRTGEKVFLECVQDMDHENMFWYRQDPGLGLRLIYFSYDVKMKEKGDIPEGYSVSREKKERFSLILESASTNQTSMYLCASSQQAINEKLFFGSGTQLSVL.

As to this clone: The junction and the germline gene differ at one end; a read error may be behind it. The chain links TRBV7-9 to TRBJ2-1; TRBD2 matches 7 bases. This CDR3 spans 16 amino acids. Germline V CDR1 and CDR2: SEHNR, FQNEAQ (reference sequence). CDR3 nucleotides: TGTTCCAGCAGCTCCCTGAGGGGAGCGGGAAACAATGAGCAGTTCTTC. Translation gives CSSSSLRGAGNNEQFF.

The chain employs TRBV4-3 and TRBJ2-1, with D tentatively TRBD2 (6 bases). Trimming cost V 0 bases and J 3 bases, with 9 bases left between them. There are 15 residues in the CDR3. In germline, CDR1 is LGHNA, CDR2 YSLEER. This CDR3 reads CASSQDGAGYNEQFF. In nucleotides, the CDR3 is TGCGCCAGCAGCCAAGATGGAGCGGGCTACAATGAGCAGTTCTTC.

This chain joins TRBV7-2 and TRBJ2-1; 12 bases fit TRBD2. This CDR3 is built from 19 residues. The germline V gene encodes CDR1 SGHTA and CDR2 FQGNSA. The V gene end was trimmed by 6 bases and the J gene end by 4 bases; junction bases not matched to a gene: 16. CDR3 DNA: TGTGCCAGCAGGTTGACTAGCGGGAGCTATGAGAGACGTTACAATGAGCAGTTCTTC. This encodes CASRLTSGSYERRYNEQFF.

The rearrangement joins TRBV6-5 to TRBJ2-7, with D perhaps matching TRBD1 (6 bases). The germline CDR1 and CDR2 sequences are MNHEY and SVGAGI. V lost 2 bases, J lost 2 bases, and 10 bases lay in between. The CDR3 contains 14 residues. This CDR3 reads CASSYLTGTYEQYF. CDR3 coding DNA: TGTGCCAGCAGTTACCTAACAGGGACCTACGAGCAGTACTTC.

With regard to this clone: An end of the junction differs from the germline gene, which may be a read error. Other DNA sequences in this specimen translate into the identical CDR3. This chain uses TRBV28 with TRBJ1-5; D remains unclear. Germline values: CDR1 MDHEN, CDR2 SYDVKM. The CDR3 length is 13 residues. The CDR3 reads CASSRDSNQPQHF. The CDR3, as DNA: TGTGCCAGCAGCCGAGATAGCAATCAGCCTCAGCATTTT. The whole variable domain, remainder taken from reference TRBV28 and TRBJ1-5, is DVKVTQSSRYLVKRTGEKVFLECVQDMDHENMFWYRQDPGLGLRLIYFSYDVKMKEKGDIPEGYSVSREKKERFSLILESASTNQTSMYLCASSRDSNQPQHFGDGTRLSIL.

This chain uses TRBV2 with TRBJ1-2; 11 bases are shared with TRBD1. The CDR3 loop spans 15 amino acids. Unmatched junction bases numbered 8, after V lost 5 bases and J lost 6 bases. Looked up from germline, CDR1 is SNHLY and CDR2 is FYNNEI. In DNA, the CDR3 is TGTGCCAGCAGTAGCCAAGGACAGGGGGCAAATGGCTACACCTTC. Residues: CASSSQGQGANGYTF.

This sequence joins TRBV15 and TRBJ2-5; no reliable D call. The CDR3 sequence is 14 residues long. Germline V gene data show CDR1 as LNHNV and CDR2 as YYDKDF (reference sequence). The ends were cut back, 0 bases at V and 1 base at J, with 6 bases in the middle. The CDR3 is CATSRDPFQETQYF. The CDR3 nucleotides read TGTGCCACCAGCAGAGATCCGTTCCAAGAGACCCAGTACTTC. Complete variable domain (other parts from reference TRBV15 and TRBJ2-5): DAMVIQNPRYQVTQFGKPVTLSCSQTLNHNVMYWYQQKSSQAPKLLFHYYDKDFNNEADTPDNFQSRRPNTSFCFLDIRSPGLGDTAMYLCATSRDPFQETQYFGPGTRLLVL.

Only a few counts were recorded for this clone. CDR3 nucleotides: TGTGCCAGCAGCCCCTCCGGGACAGCGTATGGCTACACCTTC. It codes for CASSPSGTAYGYTF. This chain links TRBV13 with TRBJ1-2; TRBD1 aligns across 7 bases. V shed 5 bases, J shed 5 bases, and the junction held 8 bases outside the gene matches. This CDR3 region has 14 residues. From germline, CDR1 is PRHDT and CDR2 FYEKMQ (reference sequence).

The rearrangement joins TRBV28 to TRBJ2-3; possible D gene TRBD1, 5 bases. The CDR3 has 15 amino acids. Trimming left V 7 bases short and J 1 base short, with 15 bases between. CDR1 is MDHEN, CDR2 SYDVKM, per germline. The CDR3 reads CASIFQGMGTDTQYF. As DNA, the CDR3 is TGTGCCAGCATTTTTCAGGGTATGGGCACAGATACGCAGTATTTT.

Comment on this clone: Compared with germline, one end of the junction differs, possibly owing to a read error. This sequence joins TRBV7-7 and TRBJ2-2, with 8 bases aligning to TRBD1. CDR3 length equals 16 residues. The V gene's germline CDR1 is SSHAT and CDR2 FNYEAQ (reference sequence). Here the CDR3 DNA reads TGTGCTAGCAGCCAAGCGCAGGGGGCGCGGACCGGGGAGCTGTTTTTT. This codes for CASSQAQGARTGELFF.

This clone was observed a handful of times. V gene TRBV14 combines with J gene TRBJ2-7; D gene uncertain. The V end was cut by 0 bases, the J end by 7 bases, with 13 bases between. Germline V gene data show CDR1 as SGHDN and CDR2 as FVKESK. CDR3 length: 14 amino acids. The CDR3 bases are TGTGCCAGCAGCCAAGAAGCTGAACTTCTGGAGCAGTACTTC. Translating it yields CASSQEAELLEQYF.

The CDR3 nucleotides read TGTGCCAGCCGGGGGTCTCCCTACGAGCAGTACTTC. It specifies CASRGSPYEQYF. The V call is TRBV28, the J call TRBJ2-7; possible D gene TRBD2, 6 bases. Deletions cut 8 bases from V and 2 bases from J, with 10 bases between. The CDR3 runs 12 residues. CDR1 is MDHEN and CDR2 is SYDVKM in the germline V gene.

The chain employs TRBV28 and TRBJ2-7; possible D gene TRBD1, 5 bases. Germline V gene lookup returns CDR1 MDHEN and CDR2 SYDVKM. The CDR3 runs to 15 residues. Trimming removed 5 bases from V and 4 bases from J, with 18 bases in between. The CDR3 here is CASSPPQGFAYEQYF. The CDR3 DNA follows: TGTGCCAGCAGTCCGCCTCAGGGCTTCGCGTACGAGCAGTACTTC.

The chain is built from TRBV19 and TRBJ2-6, with D uncertain. The CDR3 totals 14 residues. V dropped 6 bases and J dropped 0 bases, with 6 bases sitting between them. From germline, CDR1 is LNHDA and CDR2 SQIVND (reference sequence). CDR3 in amino acids: CASSYYSGANVLTF. The CDR3 DNA is TGTGCCAGTAGCTACTACTCTGGGGCCAACGTCCTGACTTTC. The variable domain in full, completed from reference TRBV19 and TRBJ2-6, reads DGGITQSPKYLFRKEGQNVTLSCEQNLNHDAMYWYRQDPGQGLRLIYYSQIVNDFQKGDIAEGYSVSREKKESFPLTVTSAQKNPTAFYLCASSYYSGANVLTFGAGSRLTVL.

This chain connects TRBV29-1 to TRBJ2-1; 13 bases fit TRBD2. The CDR3 extends over 16 amino acids. J gave up 4 bases and V 6 bases, and 9 bases lay outside the gene matches. In germline, CDR1 is SQVTM, CDR2 ANQGSEA. CDR3 bases: TGCAGCGTCCCTAGAGGGACTAGCGGGGATTACAATGAGCAGTTCTTC. It encodes CSVPRGTSGDYNEQFF.

V and J are TRBV28 and TRBJ2-1; TRBD1 matches at 7 bases. The CDR3 extends over 16 amino acids. Germline CDR1 reads MDHEN; CDR2 reads SYDVKM. Trimming removed 2 bases from V and 0 bases from J; junction bases left unmatched: 4. CDR3 sequence: CASSLTRTGSYNEQFF. The CDR3 DNA follows: TGTGCCAGCAGTTTAACTCGGACAGGCTCCTACAATGAGCAGTTCTTC.